Listed here is a single T cell receptor (beta chain). What it recognizes is unknown. Cultured CD4+ T-cell DNA underwent Oncomine TCR Beta short-read sequencing. A single record per CDR3 protein comes from TCRdb applying MiXCR to the PCR reads. The sample lists about 18,000 distinct CDR3 sequences; roughly 50% were seen once. Germline loops: CDR1 SGHTA, CDR2 FQGTGA. Trimming removed 2 bases at V and 6 bases at J, with 11 bases between. CDR3 length: 13 residues. These data are taken from a study of vaccination and CD4 T cells after COVID-19. Treatment specified: approximately nine-day PBMC culture with coronavirus spike peptide pools or control peptides (ViraFEST assay).

The sample taken for sequencing was CD4+ T cells from blood, cultured in vitro. The genes are TRBV7-3 and TRBJ2-7; D is perhaps TRBD1 (6 bases). The source is a human donor who had recovered from COVID-19. The CDR3 DNA reads TGTGCCAGCAGCTTAGAACTAGGGGGCGAGCAGTACTTC. Its protein is CASSLELGGEQYF.